This entry concerns a single T cell receptor (beta chain). This clone appeared once. The antigen it binds to is not known. Nothing much larger sits one base from this clone, and base qualities are not available. For CDR1 and CDR2, the germline V gene (reference sequence) lists LGHDT and YNNKEL. The germline V and J ends show losses of 5 bases and 4 bases respectively, and no gene match explains 6 bases of the junction. From its cysteine to its phenylalanine, the CDR3 spans 16 amino acids. Left in the record is the CDR3 DNA by itself, 48 bases read in frame from the first base. These data originate in a study of blood T cell repertoires in COVID-19 (dated by TCRdb to about 2020). With regard to the full study: Samples from collaborators originated in the United States, Italy and Spain and spanned both the acute and convalescent phases of COVID-19. The material from the prospective study consisted of cDNA or gDNA derived from T cells, B-cell-depleted T cells, or PBMCs. Deeply sampled blood TCRbeta repertoires from subjects exposed to, actively infected with, or recovered from COVID-19 were included in the dataset. The repertoires were released in a freely available public database intended as a resource for research on the immune response to SARS-CoV-2. Samples were obtained from the ongoing ImmuneRACE study (first 160 participants) and from 950 to 1,500 subjects provided by 6 global collaborators. Nearly every sample came with metadata listing a de-identified subject ID, COVID-19 status, age in years and sex. Where available, HLA class I and class II types were taken from metadata supplied by the sample provider and were not determined by assay-based typing. General findings and caveats noted by the study authors: The quantity of clinical and demographic metadata differed by source and by participant and was supplied without curation.

Participants in the prospective study were enrolled through a virtual design, were aged roughly 18 to 100 years, and lived in 20 to 30 United States geographic areas. In the prospective study, cohorts were assigned on the basis of participant-reported clinical history obtained from a screening survey and a study questionnaire. Recovered participants in ImmuneRACE Cohort 3 were defined by two consecutive negative NP/OP PCR tests, clearance by a healthcare professional, or resolution of symptoms. Each participant in the prospective study had whole blood, serum and a nasopharyngeal or oropharyngeal swab collected by mobile phlebotomists. Prospective study participants could optionally give additional blood draws and questionnaires over an approximately 2-month period. Before DNA extraction, blood samples from the prospective study were shipped at room temperature or frozen. The immunoSEQ Assay, a bias-controlled multiplex PCR, was used to amplify TCRbeta CDR3 regions from genomic DNA. As for the original processing: The number of nucleated cells in each sample was estimated by amplification of reference gene primers within the assay. To quantify the absolute abundance of each unique TCRbeta CDR3 rearrangement, sequence reads were collapsed and filtered. For each sample, productive Simpson clonality was calculated as the square root of Simpson's diversity index across productive rearrangements. What TCRdb holds here is the immuneACCESS table cut down to in-frame rearrangements. Part of the clones is not present; checked against another copy, under half of the missing clones reflect an unresolved V gene, and the others are unexplained. Clone size and the V and J calls come from that table; the DNA yielded D and trimming. Within this sample are about 300,000 clones, with 65% to 90% of them counted one time only. 4% to 5% of the sample belongs to the ten largest clones.

Sequenced: PBMCs or T cells enriched from blood (not recorded which). This receptor chain uses TRBV3-1 (or the pseudogene TRBV3-2) and TRBJ2-2, and 11 junction bases match TRBD1. The TCR comes from a man aged 30-40 years who had recovered from COVID-19. DNA sequence: TGTGCCAGCAGCACTCGGACAGGGGGCGGCACCGGGGAGCTGTTTTTT. The encoded protein is CASSTRTGGGTGELFF.